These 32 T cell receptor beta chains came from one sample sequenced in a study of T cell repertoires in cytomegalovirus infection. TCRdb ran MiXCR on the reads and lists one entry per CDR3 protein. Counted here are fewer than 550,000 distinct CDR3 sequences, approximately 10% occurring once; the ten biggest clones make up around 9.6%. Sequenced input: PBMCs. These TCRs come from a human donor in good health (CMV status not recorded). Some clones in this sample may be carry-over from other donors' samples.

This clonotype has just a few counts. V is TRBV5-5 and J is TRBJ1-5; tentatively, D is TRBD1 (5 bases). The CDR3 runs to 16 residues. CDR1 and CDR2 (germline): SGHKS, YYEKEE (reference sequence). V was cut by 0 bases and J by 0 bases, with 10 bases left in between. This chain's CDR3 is CASSLAGGVSNQPQHF. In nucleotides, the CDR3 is TGTGCCAGCAGCTTGGCGGGAGGGGTTAGCAATCAGCCCCAGCATTTT.

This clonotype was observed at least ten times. The CDR3 region is CASSRRQGHGYTF. In nucleotides, the CDR3 is TGTGCCAGCAGTCGCAGACAGGGCCATGGCTACACCTTC. The chain employs TRBV28 and TRBJ1-2; 7 bases are a match to TRBD1. The V gene's germline CDR1 is MDHEN and CDR2 SYDVKM. The V segment lost 5 bases and the J segment 6 bases; nucleotides outside the gene matches: 6. The CDR3 length is 13 residues.

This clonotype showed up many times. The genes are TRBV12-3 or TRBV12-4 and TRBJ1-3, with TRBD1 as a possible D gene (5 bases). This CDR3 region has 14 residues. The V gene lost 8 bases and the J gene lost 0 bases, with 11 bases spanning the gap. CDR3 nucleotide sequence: TGTGCCAGCGGGACGTACAGCTCTGGAAACACCATATATTTT. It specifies CASGTYSSGNTIYF.

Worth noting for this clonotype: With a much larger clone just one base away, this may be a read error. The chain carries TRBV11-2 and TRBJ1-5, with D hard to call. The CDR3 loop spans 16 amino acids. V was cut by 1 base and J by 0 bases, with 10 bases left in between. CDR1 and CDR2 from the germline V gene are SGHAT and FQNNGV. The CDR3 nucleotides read TGTGCCAGCAGCTTAGGCTCTAGGACTAGCAATCAGCCCCAGCATTTT. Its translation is CASSLGSRTSNQPQHF.

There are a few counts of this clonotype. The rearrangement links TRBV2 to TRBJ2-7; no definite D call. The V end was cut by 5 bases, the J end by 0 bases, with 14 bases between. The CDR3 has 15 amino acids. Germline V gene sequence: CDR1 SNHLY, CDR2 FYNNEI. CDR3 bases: TGTGCCAGCAGTACGGACGGTCTAATCTCCTACGAGCAGTACTTC. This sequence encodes CASSTDGLISYEQYF.

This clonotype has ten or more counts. The CDR3 spells CASSLALQGNEQYF. CDR3 nucleotide sequence: TGTGCCAGCAGTTTAGCCTTACAGGGGAACGAGCAGTACTTC. This sequence joins TRBV12-3 or TRBV12-4 and TRBJ2-7; TRBD1 matches at 7 bases. V shed 0 bases and J 5 bases; nucleotides not matched to a gene: 4. The CDR3 totals 14 residues.

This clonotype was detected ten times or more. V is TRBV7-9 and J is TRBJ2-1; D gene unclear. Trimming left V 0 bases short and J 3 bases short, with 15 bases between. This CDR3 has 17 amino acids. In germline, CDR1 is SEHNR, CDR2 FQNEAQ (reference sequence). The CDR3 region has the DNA TGTGCCAGCAGCTTAGCCATTTTAGGCGAAAACTACAATGAGCAGTTCTTC. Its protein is CASSLAILGENYNEQFF. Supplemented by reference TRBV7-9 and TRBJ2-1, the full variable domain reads DTGVSQNPRHKITKRGQNVTFRCDPISEHNRLYWYRQTLGQGPEFLTYFQNEAQLEKSRLLSDRFSAERPKGSFSTLEIQRTEQGDSAMYLCASSLAILGENYNEQFFGPGTRLTVL.

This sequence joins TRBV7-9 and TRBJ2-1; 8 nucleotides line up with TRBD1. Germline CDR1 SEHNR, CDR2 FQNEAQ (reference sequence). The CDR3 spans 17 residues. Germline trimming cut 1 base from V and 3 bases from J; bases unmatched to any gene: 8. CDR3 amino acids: CASSLVPGQVLYNEQFF. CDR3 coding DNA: TGTGCCAGCAGCTTAGTGCCGGGACAGGTGCTCTACAATGAGCAGTTCTTC.

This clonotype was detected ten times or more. CDR3 region: CASANTGELFF. The CDR3 DNA is TGTGCCAGCGCGAACACCGGGGAGCTGTTTTTT. This rearrangement joins TRBV28 to TRBJ2-2; D gene ambiguous. The ends were cut back, 8 bases at V and 0 bases at J, with 1 base in the middle. The CDR3 is 11 amino acids. CDR1 and CDR2 from the germline V gene are MDHEN and SYDVKM.

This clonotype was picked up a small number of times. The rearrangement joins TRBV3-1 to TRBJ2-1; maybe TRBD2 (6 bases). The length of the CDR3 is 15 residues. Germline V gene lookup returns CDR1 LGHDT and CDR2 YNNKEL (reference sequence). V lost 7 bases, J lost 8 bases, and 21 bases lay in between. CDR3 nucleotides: TGTGCCAGCAAAACGGAGGGTCTCCAGAACGATGAGCAGTTCTTC. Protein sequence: CASKTEGLQNDEQFF.

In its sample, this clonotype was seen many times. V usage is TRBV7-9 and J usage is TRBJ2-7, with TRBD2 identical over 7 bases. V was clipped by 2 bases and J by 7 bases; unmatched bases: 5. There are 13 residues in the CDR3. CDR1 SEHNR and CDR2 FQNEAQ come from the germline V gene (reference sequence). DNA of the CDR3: TGTGCCAGCAGCTTACTGCCTAGCGGTGAGCAGTACTTC. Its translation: CASSLLPSGEQYF.

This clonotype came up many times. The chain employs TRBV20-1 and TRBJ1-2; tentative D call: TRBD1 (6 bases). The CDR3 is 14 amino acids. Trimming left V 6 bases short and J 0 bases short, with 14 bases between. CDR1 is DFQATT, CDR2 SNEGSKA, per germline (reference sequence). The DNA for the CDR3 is TGCAGTGCCACCGGGACACCATCTAACTATGGCTACACCTTC. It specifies CSATGTPSNYGYTF.

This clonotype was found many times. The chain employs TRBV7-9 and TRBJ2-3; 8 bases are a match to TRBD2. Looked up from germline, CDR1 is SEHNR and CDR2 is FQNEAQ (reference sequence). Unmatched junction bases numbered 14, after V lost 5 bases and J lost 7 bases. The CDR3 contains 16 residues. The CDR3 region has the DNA TGTGCCAGCAGCACCTTGACTAGCGTCCCGCGACATACGCAGTATTTT. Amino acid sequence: CASSTLTSVPRHTQYF.

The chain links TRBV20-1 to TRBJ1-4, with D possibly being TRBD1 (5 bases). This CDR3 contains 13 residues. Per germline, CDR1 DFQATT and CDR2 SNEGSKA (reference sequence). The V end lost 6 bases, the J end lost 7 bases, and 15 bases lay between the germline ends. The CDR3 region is CSAGRSSREKLFF. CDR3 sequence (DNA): TGCAGTGCGGGACGGTCCTCTCGTGAAAAACTGTTTTTT.

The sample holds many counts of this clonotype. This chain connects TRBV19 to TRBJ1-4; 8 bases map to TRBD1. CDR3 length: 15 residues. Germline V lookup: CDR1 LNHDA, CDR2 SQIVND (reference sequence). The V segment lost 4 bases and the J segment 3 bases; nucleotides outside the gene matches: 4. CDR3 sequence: CASSTYRGANEKLFF. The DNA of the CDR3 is TGTGCCAGTAGTACCTACAGGGGGGCTAATGAAAAACTGTTTTTT.

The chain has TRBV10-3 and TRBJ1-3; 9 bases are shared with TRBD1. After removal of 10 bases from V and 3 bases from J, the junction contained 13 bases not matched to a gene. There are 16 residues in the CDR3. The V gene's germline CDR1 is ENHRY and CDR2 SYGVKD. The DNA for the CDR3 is TGTGCCAGCGGGACAGGGAGGGGCAAGGATGGAAACACCATATATTTT. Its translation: CASGTGRGKDGNTIYF.

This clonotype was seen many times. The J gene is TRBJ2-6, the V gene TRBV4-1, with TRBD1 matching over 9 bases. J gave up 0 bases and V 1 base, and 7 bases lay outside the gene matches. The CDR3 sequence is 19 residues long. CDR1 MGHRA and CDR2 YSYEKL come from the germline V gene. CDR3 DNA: TGCGCCAGCAGCCAAGGACCGGGACAGGGTGCCTCTGGGGCCAACGTCCTGACTTTC. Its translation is CASSQGPGQGASGANVLTF.

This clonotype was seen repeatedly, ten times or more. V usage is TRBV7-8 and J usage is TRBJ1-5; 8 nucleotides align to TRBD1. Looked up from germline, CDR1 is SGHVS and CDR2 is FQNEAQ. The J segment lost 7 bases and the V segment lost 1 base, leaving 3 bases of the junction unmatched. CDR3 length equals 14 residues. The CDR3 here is CASSLVTGGQPQHF. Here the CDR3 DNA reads TGTGCCAGCAGCTTAGTTACAGGGGGACAGCCCCAGCATTTT.

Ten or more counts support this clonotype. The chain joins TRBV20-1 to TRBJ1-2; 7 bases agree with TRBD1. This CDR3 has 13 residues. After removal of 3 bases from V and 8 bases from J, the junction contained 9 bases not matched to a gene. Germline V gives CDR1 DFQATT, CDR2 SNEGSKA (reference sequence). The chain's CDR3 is CSASTTGLSGYTF. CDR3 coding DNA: TGCAGTGCTAGCACGACAGGGTTAAGCGGCTACACCTTC.

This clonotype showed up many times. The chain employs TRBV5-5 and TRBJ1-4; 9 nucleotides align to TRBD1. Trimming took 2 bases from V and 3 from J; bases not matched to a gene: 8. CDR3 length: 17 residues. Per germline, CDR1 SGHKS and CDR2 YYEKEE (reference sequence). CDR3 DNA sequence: TGTGCCAGCAGCTTAAGGGGACAGGGAGTTTCTAATGAAAAACTGTTTTTT. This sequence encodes CASSLRGQGVSNEKLFF.

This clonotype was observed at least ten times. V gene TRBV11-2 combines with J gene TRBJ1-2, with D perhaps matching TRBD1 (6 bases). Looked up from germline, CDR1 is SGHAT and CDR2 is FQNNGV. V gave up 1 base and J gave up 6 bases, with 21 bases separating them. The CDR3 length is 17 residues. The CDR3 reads CASSLGIGDIQEDGYTF. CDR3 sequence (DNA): TGTGCCAGCAGCTTAGGTATCGGGGACATTCAGGAAGATGGCTACACCTTC.

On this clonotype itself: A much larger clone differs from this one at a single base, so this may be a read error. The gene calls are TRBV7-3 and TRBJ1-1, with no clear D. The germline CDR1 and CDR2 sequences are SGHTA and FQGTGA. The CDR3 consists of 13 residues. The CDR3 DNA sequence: TGTGCCAGCAGCTTCATAGGGAGGACTGAAGCTTTATTT. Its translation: CASSFIGRTEALF.

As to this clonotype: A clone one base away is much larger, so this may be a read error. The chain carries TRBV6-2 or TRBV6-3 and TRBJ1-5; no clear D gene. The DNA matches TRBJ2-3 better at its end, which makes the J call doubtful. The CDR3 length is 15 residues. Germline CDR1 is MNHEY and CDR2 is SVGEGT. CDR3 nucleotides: TGTGCCAGCAGCCAACACCGAGATAGCAATCAGCCCCAGTATTTT. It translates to CASSQHRDSNQPQYF.

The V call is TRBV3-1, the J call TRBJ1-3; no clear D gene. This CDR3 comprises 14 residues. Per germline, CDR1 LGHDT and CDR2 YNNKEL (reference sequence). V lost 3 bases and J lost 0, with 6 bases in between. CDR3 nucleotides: TGTGCCAGCAGCCACGAATACTCTGGAAACACCATATATTTT. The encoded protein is CASSHEYSGNTIYF. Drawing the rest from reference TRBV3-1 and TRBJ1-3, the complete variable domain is DTAVSQTPKYLVTQMGNDKSIKCEQNLGHDTMYWYKQDSKKFLKIMFSYNNKELIINETVPNRFSPKSPDKAHLNLHINSLELGDSAVYFCASSHEYSGNTIYFGEGSWLTVV.

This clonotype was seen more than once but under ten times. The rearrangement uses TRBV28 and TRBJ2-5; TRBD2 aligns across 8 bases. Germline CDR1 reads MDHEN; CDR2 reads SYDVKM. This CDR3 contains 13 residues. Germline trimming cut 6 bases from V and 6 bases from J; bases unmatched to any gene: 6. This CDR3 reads CASSNSGSKTQYF. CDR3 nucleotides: TGTGCCAGCAGCAACAGCGGGAGTAAGACCCAGTACTTC.

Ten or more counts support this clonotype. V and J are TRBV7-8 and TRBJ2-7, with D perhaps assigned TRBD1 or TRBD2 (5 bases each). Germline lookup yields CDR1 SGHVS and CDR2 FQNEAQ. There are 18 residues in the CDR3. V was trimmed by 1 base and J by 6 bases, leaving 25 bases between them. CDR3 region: CASSLEVLVGEQAIEQYF. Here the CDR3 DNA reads TGTGCCAGCAGCTTAGAGGTCCTGGTCGGGGAACAGGCGATCGAGCAGTACTTC. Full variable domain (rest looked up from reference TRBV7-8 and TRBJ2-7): GAGVSQSPRYKVAKRGQDVALRCDPISGHVSLFWYQQALGQGPEFLTYFQNEAQLDKSGLPSDRFFAERPEGSVSTLKIQRTQQEDSAVYLCASSLEVLVGEQAIEQYFGPGTRLTVT.

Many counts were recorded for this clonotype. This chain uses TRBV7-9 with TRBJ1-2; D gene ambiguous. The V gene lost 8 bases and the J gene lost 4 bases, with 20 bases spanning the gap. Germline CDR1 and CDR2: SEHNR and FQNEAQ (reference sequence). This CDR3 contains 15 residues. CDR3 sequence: CASGLPSAATYGYTF. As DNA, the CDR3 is TGTGCCAGCGGACTCCCCTCCGCAGCAACCTATGGCTACACCTTC.

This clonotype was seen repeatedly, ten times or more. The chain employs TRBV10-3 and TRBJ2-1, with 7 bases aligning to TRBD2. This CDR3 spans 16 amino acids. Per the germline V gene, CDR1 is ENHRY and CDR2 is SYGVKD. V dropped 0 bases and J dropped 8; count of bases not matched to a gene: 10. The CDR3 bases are TGTGCCATCAGTGAGTCGAGGGCCCCGGGAGGTTATGAGCAGTTCTTC. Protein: CAISESRAPGGYEQFF.

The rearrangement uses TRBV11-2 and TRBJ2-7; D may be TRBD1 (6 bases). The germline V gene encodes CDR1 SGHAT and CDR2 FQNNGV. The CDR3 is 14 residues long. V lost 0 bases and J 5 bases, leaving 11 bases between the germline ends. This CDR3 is CASSLDQGRDEQYF. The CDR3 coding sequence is TGTGCCAGCAGCTTAGATCAGGGGCGCGACGAGCAGTACTTC.

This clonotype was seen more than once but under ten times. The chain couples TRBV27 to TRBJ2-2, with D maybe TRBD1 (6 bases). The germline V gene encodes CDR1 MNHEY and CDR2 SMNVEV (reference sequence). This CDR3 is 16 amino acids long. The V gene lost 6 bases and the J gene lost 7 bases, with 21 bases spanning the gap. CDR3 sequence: CASSMADRTDSGELFF. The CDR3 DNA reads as TGTGCCAGCAGCATGGCCGACAGGACGGATAGCGGGGAGCTGTTTTTT.

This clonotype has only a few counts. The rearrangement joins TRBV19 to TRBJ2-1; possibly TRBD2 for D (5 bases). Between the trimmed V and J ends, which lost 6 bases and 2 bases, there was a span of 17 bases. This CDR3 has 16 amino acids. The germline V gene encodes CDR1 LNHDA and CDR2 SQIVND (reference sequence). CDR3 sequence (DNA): TGTGCCAGTAGCTTCGCACCGAGGGCCCCCTACAATGAGCAGTTCTTC. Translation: CASSFAPRAPYNEQFF.

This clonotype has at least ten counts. CDR3 amino acids: CASRRTGAQPQHF. The CDR3 DNA is TGTGCCAGCAGAAGGACAGGGGCTCAGCCCCAGCATTTT. The J gene is TRBJ1-5, the V gene TRBV6-2 or TRBV6-3; 9 bases align to TRBD1. The CDR3 is 13 residues long. Trimming removed 6 bases from V and 6 bases from J; junction bases left unmatched: 3. Germline V gene lookup returns CDR1 MNHEY and CDR2 SVGEGT.